The sequence of this T cell receptor beta chain was determined in a study of T cell changes during pregnancy in multiple sclerosis. CDR1 and CDR2 (germline): LNHNV, YYDKDF (reference sequence). Between the trimmed V and J ends, which lost 1 base and 2 bases, there was a span of 6 bases. This CDR3 comprises 14 residues. Generated by immunoSEQ multiplex PCR, the TCRdb table keeps only in-frame clones and is missing some. The data contain 80,000 or so clones, 92% of them singletons. This clonotype was obtained from a female donor with multiple sclerosis, enrolled in a pregnancy study. The rearrangement joins TRBV15 to TRBJ1-5, with a tentative D call TRBD1 (5 bases). Specimen: peripheral blood, collected before pregnancy. CDR3 sequence reads: CATSRAGGNQPQHF. The CDR3, as DNA: TGTGCCACCAGCAGAGCGGGGGGCAATCAGCCCCAGCATTTT. Variable domain in full (rest from reference TRBV15 and TRBJ1-5): DAMVIQNPRYQVTQFGKPVTLSCSQTLNHNVMYWYQQKSSQAPKLLFHYYDKDFNNEADTPDNFQSRRPNTSFCFLDIRSPGLGDTAMYLCATSRAGGNQPQHFGDGTRLSIL.